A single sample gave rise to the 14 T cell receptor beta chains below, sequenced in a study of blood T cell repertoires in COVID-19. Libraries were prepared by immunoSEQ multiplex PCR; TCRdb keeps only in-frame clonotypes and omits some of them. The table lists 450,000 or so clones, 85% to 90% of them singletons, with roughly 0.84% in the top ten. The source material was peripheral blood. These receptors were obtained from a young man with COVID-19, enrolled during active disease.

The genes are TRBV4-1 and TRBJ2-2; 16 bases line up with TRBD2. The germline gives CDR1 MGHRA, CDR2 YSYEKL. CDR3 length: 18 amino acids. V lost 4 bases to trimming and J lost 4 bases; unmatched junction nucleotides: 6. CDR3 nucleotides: TGCGCCAGCAGCCGGGGACTAGCGGGAGGGCCCCGCACCGGGGAGCTGTTTTTT. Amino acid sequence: CASSRGLAGGPRTGELFF.

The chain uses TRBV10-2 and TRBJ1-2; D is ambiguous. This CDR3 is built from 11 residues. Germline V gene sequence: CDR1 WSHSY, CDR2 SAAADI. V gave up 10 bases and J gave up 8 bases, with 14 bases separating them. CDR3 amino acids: CATWGGNGYTF. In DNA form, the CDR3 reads TGCGCCACCTGGGGAGGAAACGGCTACACCTTC.

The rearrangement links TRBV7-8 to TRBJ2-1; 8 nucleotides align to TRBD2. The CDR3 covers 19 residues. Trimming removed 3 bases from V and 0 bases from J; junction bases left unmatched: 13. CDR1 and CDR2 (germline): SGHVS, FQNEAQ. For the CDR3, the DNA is TGTGCCAGCAGCTTTGGCCCTTTAGCGGGGACAAGCTCCTACAATGAGCAGTTCTTC. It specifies CASSFGPLAGTSSYNEQFF.

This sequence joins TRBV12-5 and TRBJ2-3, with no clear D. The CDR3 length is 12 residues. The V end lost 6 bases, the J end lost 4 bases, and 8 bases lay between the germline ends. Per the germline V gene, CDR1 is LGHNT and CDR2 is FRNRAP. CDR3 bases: TGTGCTAGTGGCCTAGGCGCAGATACGCAGTATTTT. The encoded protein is CASGLGADTQYF.

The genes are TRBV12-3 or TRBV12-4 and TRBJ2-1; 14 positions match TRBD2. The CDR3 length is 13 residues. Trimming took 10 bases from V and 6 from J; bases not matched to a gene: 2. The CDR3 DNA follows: TGTGCCACCGGACTAGCGGGGGGCAATGAGCAGTTCTTC. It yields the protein CATGLAGGNEQFF.

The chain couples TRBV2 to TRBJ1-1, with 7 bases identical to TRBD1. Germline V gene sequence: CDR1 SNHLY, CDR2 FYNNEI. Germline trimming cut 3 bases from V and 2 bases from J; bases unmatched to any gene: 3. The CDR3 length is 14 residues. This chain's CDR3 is CASSDDRVNTEAFF. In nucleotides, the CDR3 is TGTGCCAGCAGTGACGACAGGGTAAACACTGAAGCTTTCTTT.

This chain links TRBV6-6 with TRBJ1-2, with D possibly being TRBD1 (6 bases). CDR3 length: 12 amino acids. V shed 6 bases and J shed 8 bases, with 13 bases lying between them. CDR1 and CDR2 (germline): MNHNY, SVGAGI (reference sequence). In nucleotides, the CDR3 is TGTGCCAGCAGCCCTCCAGGGGAAGGCTACACCTTC. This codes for CASSPPGEGYTF.

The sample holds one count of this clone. This CDR3 is CASRQGITEAFF. DNA for the CDR3: TGTGCCAGTAGGCAGGGGATCACTGAAGCTTTCTTT. The genes are TRBV19 and TRBJ1-1; D is possibly TRBD1 (6 bases). Trimming cost V 6 bases and J 4 bases, with 9 bases left between them. Germline V gene data show CDR1 as LNHDA and CDR2 as SQIVND (reference sequence). This CDR3 comprises 12 residues.

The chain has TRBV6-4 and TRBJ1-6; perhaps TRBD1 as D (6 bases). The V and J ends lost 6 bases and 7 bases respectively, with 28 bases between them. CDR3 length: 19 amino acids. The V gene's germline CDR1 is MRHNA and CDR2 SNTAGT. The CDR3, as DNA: TGTGCCAGCAGGGGAGAAAAAGGGGGGCCGCGGGGAGGGAATTCACCCCTCCACTTT. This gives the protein CASRGEKGGPRGGNSPLHF.

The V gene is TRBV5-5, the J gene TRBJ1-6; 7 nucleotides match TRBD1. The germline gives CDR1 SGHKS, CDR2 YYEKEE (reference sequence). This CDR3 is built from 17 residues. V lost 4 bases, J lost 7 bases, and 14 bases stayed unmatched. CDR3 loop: CASSLVPGTAQNSPLHF. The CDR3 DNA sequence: TGTGCCAGCAGCCTTGTTCCCGGGACAGCTCAAAATTCACCCCTCCACTTT.

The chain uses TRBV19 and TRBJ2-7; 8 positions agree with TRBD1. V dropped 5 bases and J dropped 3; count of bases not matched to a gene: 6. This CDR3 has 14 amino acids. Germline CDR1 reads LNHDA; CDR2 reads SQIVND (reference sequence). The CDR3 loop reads CASSPGQVHYEQYF. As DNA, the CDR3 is TGTGCCAGTAGTCCGGGACAGGTCCACTACGAGCAGTACTTC.

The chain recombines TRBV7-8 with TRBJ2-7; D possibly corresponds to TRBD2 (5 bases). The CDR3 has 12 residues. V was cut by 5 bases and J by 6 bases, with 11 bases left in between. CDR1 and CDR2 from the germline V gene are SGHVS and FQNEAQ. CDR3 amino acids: CASSLRLTEQYF. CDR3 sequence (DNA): TGTGCCAGCAGCCTCCGACTAACCGAGCAGTACTTC.

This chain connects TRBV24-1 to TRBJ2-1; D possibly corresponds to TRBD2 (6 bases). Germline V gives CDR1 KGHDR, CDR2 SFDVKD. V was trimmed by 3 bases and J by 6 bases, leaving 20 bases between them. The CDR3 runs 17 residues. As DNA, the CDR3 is TGTGCCACCAGTGATCCCCAGGCAGGGAGGTGGAGCAATGAGCAGTTCTTC. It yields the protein CATSDPQAGRWSNEQFF.

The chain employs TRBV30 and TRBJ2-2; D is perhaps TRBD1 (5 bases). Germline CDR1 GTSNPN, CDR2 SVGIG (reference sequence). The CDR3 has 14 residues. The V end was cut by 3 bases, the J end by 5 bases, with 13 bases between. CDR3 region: CAWRSQGGTGELFF. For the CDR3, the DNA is TGTGCCTGGAGGAGCCAGGGTGGAACCGGGGAGCTGTTTTTT.